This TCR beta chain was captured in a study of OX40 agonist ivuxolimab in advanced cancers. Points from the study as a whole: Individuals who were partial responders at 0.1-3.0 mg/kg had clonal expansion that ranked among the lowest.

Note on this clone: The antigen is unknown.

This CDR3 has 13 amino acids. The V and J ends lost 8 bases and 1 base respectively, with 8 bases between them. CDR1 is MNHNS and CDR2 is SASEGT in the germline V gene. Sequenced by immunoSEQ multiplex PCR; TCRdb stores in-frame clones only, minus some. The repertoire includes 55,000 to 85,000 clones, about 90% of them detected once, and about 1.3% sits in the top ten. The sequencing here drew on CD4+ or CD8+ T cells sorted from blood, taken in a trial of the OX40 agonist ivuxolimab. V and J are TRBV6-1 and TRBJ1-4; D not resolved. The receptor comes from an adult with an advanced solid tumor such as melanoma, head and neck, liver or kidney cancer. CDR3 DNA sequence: TGTGCCAGCGCAGAGGGAACTAATGAAAAACTGTTTTTT. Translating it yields CASAEGTNEKLFF.